Listed below are T cell receptor beta chains from one sample, sequenced in a study of T-cell reconstitution after alpha-beta-depleted transplantation in children. TCRdb analysed the PCR reads with MiXCR anew, one entry per CDR3 protein. The repertoire holds about 200,000 distinct CDR3 sequences, with about 6.6% as singletons. The source was PBMCs, collected before TCRalphabeta/CD19-depleted stem cell transplant. The receptor set was obtained from a boy aged 2 to 10 with acute lymphoblastic leukemia, due to receive a stem cell transplant. CDR3s include the opening cysteine and the closing phenylalanine or tryptophan. A D gene is named only where the DNA matches it firmly. Clone sizes are given selectively: once, few, many, or a class where the clone is expanded.

CDR3 protein: CASSQDVQVLEQYF; CDR3 DNA: TGCGCCAGCAGCCAAGATGTGCAAGTTCTGGAGCAGTACTTC; clone size: many; D gene: NA; V gene: TRBV4-3; J gene: TRBJ2-7; CDR3 length: 14
CDR3 protein: CASSPLLAGDSYEQYF; CDR3 DNA: TGTGCCAGCAGCCCCTTACTAGCGGGGGACTCCTACGAGCAGTACTTC; clone size: few; D gene: TRBD2; V gene: TRBV7-2; J gene: TRBJ2-7; CDR3 length: 16
CDR3 protein: CSLEGTAVINQPQHF; CDR3 DNA: TGCAGTTTAGAAGGGACAGCCGTTATCAATCAGCCCCAGCATTTT; clone size: many; D gene: TRBD1; V gene: TRBV20-1; J gene: TRBJ1-5; CDR3 length: 15
CDR3 protein: CASSLEVAVGQPQHF; CDR3 DNA: TGTGCCAGCAGCTTAGAAGTGGCGGTGGGTCAGCCCCAGCATTTT; clone size: few; D gene: NA; V gene: TRBV7-8; J gene: TRBJ1-5; CDR3 length: 15
CDR3 protein: CSARDWSSYEQYF; CDR3 DNA: TGCAGTGCTAGAGATTGGTCCTCCTACGAGCAGTACTTC; clone size: many; D gene: NA; V gene: TRBV20-1; J gene: TRBJ2-7; CDR3 length: 13
CDR3 protein: CESPFWGYQETQYF; CDR3 DNA: TGTGAATCGCCGTTTTGGGGTTACCAAGAGACCCAGTACTTC; clone size: many; D gene: NA; V gene: TRBV20-1; J gene: TRBJ2-5; CDR3 length: 14
CDR3 protein: CATSEGALAGTDTQYF; CDR3 DNA: TGTGCCACCAGTGAGGGTGCGCTAGCGGGTACAGATACGCAGTATTTT; clone size: few; D gene: TRBD2; V gene: TRBV24-1; J gene: TRBJ2-3; CDR3 length: 16
CDR3 protein: CSASNDATQPQHF; CDR3 DNA: TGCAGTGCTAGCAACGACGCAACTCAGCCCCAGCATTTT; clone size: many; D gene: NA; V gene: TRBV20-1; J gene: TRBJ1-5; CDR3 length: 13
CDR3 protein: CASSFGNLDTQYF; CDR3 DNA: TGTGCCAGCAGTTTTGGGAATCTGGATACGCAGTATTTT; clone size: many; D gene: NA; V gene: TRBV12-3/TRBV12-4; J gene: TRBJ2-3; CDR3 length: 13
CDR3 protein: CASSHAWRGSYNEQFF; CDR3 DNA: TGCGCCAGCAGCCACGCCTGGCGGGGGTCCTACAATGAGCAGTTCTTC; clone size: many; D gene: TRBD2; V gene: TRBV5-1; J gene: TRBJ2-1; CDR3 length: 16
CDR3 protein: CSARDQGRNYGYTF; CDR3 DNA: TGCAGTGCTAGAGATCAGGGTCGGAACTATGGCTACACCTTC; clone size: few; D gene: NA; V gene: TRBV20-1; J gene: TRBJ1-2; CDR3 length: 14
CDR3 protein: CASSSLQGASGELFF; CDR3 DNA: TGTGCCAGCAGCTCGCTACAGGGGGCGAGCGGGGAGCTGTTTTTT; clone size: few; D gene: TRBD1; V gene: TRBV7-3; J gene: TRBJ2-2; CDR3 length: 15
CDR3 protein: CSAFQGGDNSPLHF; CDR3 DNA: TGCAGTGCTTTTCAGGGAGGCGATAATTCACCCCTCCACTTT; clone size: few; D gene: NA; V gene: TRBV20-1; J gene: TRBJ1-6; CDR3 length: 14
CDR3 protein: CAISESTGGTYEQYF; CDR3 DNA: TGTGCCATCAGTGAGTCGACCGGGGGGACCTACGAGCAGTACTTC; clone size: NA; D gene: TRBD2; V gene: TRBV10-3; J gene: TRBJ2-7; CDR3 length: 15
CDR3 protein: CASSFWGRGEKLFF; CDR3 DNA: TGTGCCAGCAGCTTCTGGGGCCGAGGTGAAAAACTGTTTTTT; clone size: many; D gene: NA; V gene: TRBV7-2; J gene: TRBJ1-4; CDR3 length: 14
CDR3 protein: CASSLDRFDSPLHF; CDR3 DNA: TGTGCCAGCAGTTTAGACCGGTTTGATTCACCCCTCCACTTT; clone size: many; D gene: NA; V gene: TRBV12-3/TRBV12-4; J gene: TRBJ1-6; CDR3 length: 14
CDR3 protein: CATSRAATGELFF; CDR3 DNA: TGTGCCACCAGCAGAGCGGCCACCGGGGAGCTGTTTTTT; clone size: many; D gene: NA; V gene: TRBV15; J gene: TRBJ2-2; CDR3 length: 13
CDR3 protein: CSAVNVQHADTEAFF; CDR3 DNA: TGCAGCGCCGTAAACGTACAACACGCGGACACTGAAGCTTTCTTT; clone size: once; D gene: NA; V gene: TRBV29-1; J gene: TRBJ1-1; CDR3 length: 15
CDR3 protein: CASSSLAGDDTGELFF; CDR3 DNA: TGTGCCAGCAGCTCCTTAGCGGGAGACGACACCGGGGAGCTGTTTTTT; clone size: many; D gene: TRBD2; V gene: TRBV5-6; J gene: TRBJ2-2; CDR3 length: 16
CDR3 protein: CASSLANREAYF; CDR3 DNA: TGTGCCAGCAGTTTAGCAAATAGGGAAGCGTACTTC; clone size: many; D gene: NA; V gene: TRBV12-3/TRBV12-4; J gene: TRBJ2-7; CDR3 length: 12
CDR3 protein: CASSGGFYNSPLHF; CDR3 DNA: TGTGCCAGCTCCGGGGGTTTCTATAATTCACCCCTCCACTTT; clone size: few; D gene: NA; V gene: TRBV28; J gene: TRBJ1-6; CDR3 length: 14
CDR3 protein: CASSPRGGSYEQYF; CDR3 DNA: TGTGCCAGCAGCCCCCGGGGGGGCTCCTACGAGCAGTACTTC; clone size: NA; D gene: TRBD2; V gene: TRBV7-9; J gene: TRBJ2-7; CDR3 length: 14
CDR3 protein: CASSYSTGAGYGYTF; CDR3 DNA: TGTGCCAGCAGTTACTCGACAGGAGCCGGCTATGGCTACACCTTC; clone size: NA; D gene: NA; V gene: TRBV6-5; J gene: TRBJ1-2; CDR3 length: 15
CDR3 protein: CASSRRDSYEQYF; CDR3 DNA: TGTGCCAGCAGCCGACGGGACAGCTACGAGCAGTACTTC; clone size: many; D gene: TRBD1; V gene: TRBV3-1; J gene: TRBJ2-7; CDR3 length: 13
CDR3 protein: CASTSGDSYNEQFF; CDR3 DNA: TGCGCCAGCACCTCGGGAGACTCCTACAATGAGCAGTTCTTC; clone size: many; D gene: NA; V gene: TRBV5-1; J gene: TRBJ2-1; CDR3 length: 14
CDR3 protein: CASSSTPFRGKIYGYTF; CDR3 DNA: TGCGCCAGCAGCTCGACTCCTTTCAGGGGGAAGATCTATGGCTACACCTTC; clone size: few; D gene: TRBD1; V gene: TRBV5-1; J gene: TRBJ1-2; CDR3 length: 17
CDR3 protein: CASSFSASYEQYF; CDR3 DNA: TGTGCCAGCAGCTTTAGCGCTTCCTACGAGCAGTACTTC; clone size: NA; D gene: NA; V gene: TRBV28; J gene: TRBJ2-7; CDR3 length: 13
CDR3 protein: CSARVGTSGTDTQYF; CDR3 DNA: TGCAGTGCTAGAGTCGGGACTAGCGGGACAGATACGCAGTATTTT; clone size: NA; D gene: TRBD2; V gene: TRBV20-1; J gene: TRBJ2-3; CDR3 length: 15
CDR3 protein: CASKRETYEQYF; CDR3 DNA: TGTGCCAGCAAGCGGGAAACCTACGAGCAGTACTTC; clone size: many; D gene: TRBD2; V gene: TRBV2; J gene: TRBJ2-7; CDR3 length: 12
CDR3 protein: CAISEGRQTLHF; CDR3 DNA: TGTGCCATCAGTGAGGGGCGTCAAACCCTCCACTTT; clone size: many; D gene: NA; V gene: TRBV10-3; J gene: TRBJ1-6; CDR3 length: 12
CDR3 protein: CASSDSEKLFF; CDR3 DNA: TGTGCCAGCAGTGACTCGGAAAAACTGTTTTTT; clone size: NA; D gene: NA; V gene: TRBV28; J gene: TRBJ1-4; CDR3 length: 11
CDR3 protein: CASSSDVVSQPQHF; CDR3 DNA: TGTGCCAGCAGCTCGGACGTCGTAAGTCAGCCCCAGCATTTT; clone size: NA; D gene: NA; V gene: TRBV7-9; J gene: TRBJ1-5; CDR3 length: 14
CDR3 protein: CSVWQGSHEQYF; CDR3 DNA: TGCAGCGTTTGGCAGGGGAGTCACGAGCAGTACTTC; clone size: many; D gene: NA; V gene: TRBV29-1; J gene: TRBJ2-7; CDR3 length: 12
CDR3 protein: CSVEGPSGSTDTQYF; CDR3 DNA: TGCAGCGTTGAAGGTCCTAGCGGGAGCACAGATACGCAGTATTTT; clone size: many; D gene: TRBD2; V gene: TRBV29-1; J gene: TRBJ2-3; CDR3 length: 15
CDR3 protein: CASSHSTGGADQPQHF; CDR3 DNA: TGTGCCAGCAGCCATAGTACAGGGGGCGCGGATCAGCCCCAGCATTTT; clone size: many; D gene: TRBD1; V gene: TRBV7-2; J gene: TRBJ1-5; CDR3 length: 16
CDR3 protein: CSAGAIRDNYGYTF; CDR3 DNA: TGCAGCGCCGGCGCGATCAGGGACAACTATGGCTACACCTTC; clone size: many; D gene: NA; V gene: TRBV29-1; J gene: TRBJ1-2; CDR3 length: 14
CDR3 protein: CASSLGTTRWELFF; CDR3 DNA: TGTGCCAGCAGTTTAGGGACGACCCGTTGGGAACTGTTTTTT; clone size: few; D gene: NA; V gene: TRBV28; J gene: TRBJ1-4; CDR3 length: 14
CDR3 protein: CASVKQRYTGELFF; CDR3 DNA: TGTGCCAGCGTCAAACAGCGATACACCGGGGAGCTGTTTTTT; clone size: many; D gene: NA; V gene: TRBV28; J gene: TRBJ2-2; CDR3 length: 14
CDR3 protein: CSARGLFAYEQYF; CDR3 DNA: TGCAGCGCCCGCGGCCTATTTGCCTACGAGCAGTACTTC; clone size: NA; D gene: NA; V gene: TRBV29-1; J gene: TRBJ2-7; CDR3 length: 13
CDR3 protein: CASRPGQGKTEAFF; CDR3 DNA: TGTGCCAGCCGTCCAGGACAGGGAAAGACTGAAGCTTTCTTT; clone size: many; D gene: TRBD1; V gene: TRBV7-9; J gene: TRBJ1-1; CDR3 length: 14
CDR3 protein: CASSGLTSGSNRGNEQFF; CDR3 DNA: TGTGCCAGCAGCGGATTGACTAGCGGGAGTAATCGCGGCAATGAGCAGTTCTTC; clone size: many; D gene: TRBD2; V gene: TRBV7-2; J gene: TRBJ2-1; CDR3 length: 18
CDR3 protein: CASSQLAGGFDEQYF; CDR3 DNA: TGTGCCAGCAGCCAACTAGCGGGGGGGTTTGACGAGCAGTACTTC; clone size: many; D gene: TRBD2; V gene: TRBV7-2; J gene: TRBJ2-7; CDR3 length: 15
CDR3 protein: CSAETSVRYEQYF; CDR3 DNA: TGCAGTGCTGAGACTAGCGTACGCTACGAGCAGTACTTC; clone size: many; D gene: TRBD2; V gene: TRBV20-1; J gene: TRBJ2-7; CDR3 length: 13
CDR3 protein: CASSFPGGGTGELFF; CDR3 DNA: TGTGCCAGCAGTTTCCCGGGGGGCGGCACCGGGGAGCTGTTTTTT; clone size: many; D gene: NA; V gene: TRBV28; J gene: TRBJ2-2; CDR3 length: 15
CDR3 protein: CSARHEQPSREQFF; CDR3 DNA: TGCAGTGCTAGGCATGAACAACCTTCCCGTGAGCAGTTCTTC; clone size: many; D gene: NA; V gene: TRBV20-1; J gene: TRBJ2-1; CDR3 length: 14
CDR3 protein: CASSDRTNEQHF; CDR3 DNA: TGCGCCAGCAGTGACCGGACAAACGAGCAGCACTTC; clone size: few; D gene: NA; V gene: TRBV10-2; J gene: TRBJ2-7; CDR3 length: 12
CDR3 protein: CATSRNRLTAFF; CDR3 DNA: TGTGCCACCAGCAGAAACAGGTTGACGGCTTTCTTT; clone size: many; D gene: NA; V gene: TRBV15; J gene: TRBJ1-1; CDR3 length: 12
CDR3 protein: CASSLLDRVSDNEQFF; CDR3 DNA: TGTGCCAGCAGTTTATTGGACAGGGTAAGCGACAATGAGCAGTTCTTC; clone size: many; D gene: TRBD1; V gene: TRBV12-3/TRBV12-4; J gene: TRBJ2-1; CDR3 length: 16
CDR3 protein: CASSLRAGLADTQYF; CDR3 DNA: TGTGCCAGCAGCCTCAGAGCGGGATTAGCAGATACGCAGTATTTT; clone size: many; D gene: TRBD2; V gene: TRBV7-2; J gene: TRBJ2-3; CDR3 length: 15
CDR3 protein: CSVESADQETQYF; CDR3 DNA: TGCAGCGTTGAGTCGGCAGACCAAGAGACCCAGTACTTC; clone size: few; D gene: NA; V gene: TRBV29-1; J gene: TRBJ2-5; CDR3 length: 13